This T cell receptor (beta chain) appears in the sequencing data of a study of blood T cell repertoires in COVID-19. Study as a whole: PBMCs, B-cell-depleted T cells, or T cells were the source of the cDNA or gDNA that made up the material.

This CDR3 region has 15 residues. In germline, CDR1 is SGHTA, CDR2 FQGNSA. The J segment lost 6 bases and the V segment lost 1 base, leaving 6 bases of the junction unmatched. The assay was immunoSEQ multiplex PCR, and TCRdb's table has in-frame clones only and misses some. The repertoire holds 150,000 to 180,000 clones, with about 85% as singletons. The sample comprised peripheral blood. V gene TRBV7-2 combines with J gene TRBJ1-5; 7 bases fit TRBD1. The receptor was derived from a man in his sixties with COVID-19, enrolled during active disease. CDR3 sequence reads: CASSLGQGVSQPQHF. DNA for the CDR3: TGTGCCAGCAGCTTAGGGCAGGGGGTGAGTCAGCCCCAGCATTTT.